The next 27 T cell receptor beta chains were all read from a single sample in a study of T cell repertoires in ileal Crohn's disease (dated by TCRdb to about 2019). The time point label, read with the paper, signifies: neoterminal ileum biopsy at postoperative endoscopy, about 6 months after surgery. Library construction relied on the immunoSEQ multiplex PCR assay. TCRdb retrieved this table from immuneACCESS and kept in-frame rearrangements only. Not all clones are present; in checked studies, unresolved V genes account for under half, and no reason is known for the remainder. Counted in this sample were about 9,200 clones; around 79% of them appeared once. Roughly 20% of the sample is taken by the ten largest. The sample comprised ileal tissue. The receptors originated from an adult with Crohn's disease.

This chain uses TRBV4-1 with TRBJ2-7; TRBD2 matches 12 bases. Germline V gene sequence: CDR1 MGHRA, CDR2 YSYEKL. Unmatched junction bases numbered 4, after V lost 6 bases and J lost 1 base. The CDR3 consists of 15 residues. As DNA, the CDR3 is TGCGCCAGCAGTATAGGGACTAGCGGGTCCTACGAGCAGTACTTC. Translated: CASSIGTSGSYEQYF.

The chain couples TRBV7-9 to TRBJ1-1; D not resolved. V was pared by 2 bases and J by 1 base, with 2 bases between. CDR3 size: 12 residues. In germline, CDR1 is SEHNR, CDR2 FQNEAQ (reference sequence). The CDR3 protein is CASSLQNTEAFF. The CDR3, as DNA: TGTGCCAGCAGCTTACAGAACACTGAAGCTTTCTTT. The full variable domain, completed using reference TRBV7-9 and TRBJ1-1, is DTGVSQNPRHKITKRGQNVTFRCDPISEHNRLYWYRQTLGQGPEFLTYFQNEAQLEKSRLLSDRFSAERPKGSFSTLEIQRTEQGDSAMYLCASSLQNTEAFFGQGTRLTVV.

V is TRBV5-1 and J is TRBJ2-3, with 9 bases aligning to TRBD2. Trimming took 4 bases from V and 2 from J; bases not matched to a gene: 8. The CDR3 consists of 16 residues. Germline V CDR1 and CDR2: SGHRS, YFSETQ. The CDR3 DNA reads TGCGCCAGCAGCACCTCGACTAGCGGTTCCACAGATACGCAGTATTTT. Protein sequence: CASSTSTSGSTDTQYF.

A note on this clone: This specimen includes other DNA sequences encoding the same CDR3. The genes are TRBV2 and TRBJ1-1, with D perhaps TRBD1 (6 bases). CDR1 is SNHLY, CDR2 FYNNEI, per germline. The CDR3 contains 13 residues. V was shortened by 8 bases and J by 0 bases, with 10 bases between the two germline ends. The CDR3 is CASSTGLNTEAFF. CDR3 nucleotide sequence: TGTGCCAGCTCCACAGGGTTGAACACTGAAGCTTTCTTT.

About this clone itself: The sample carries other DNA sequences with the same CDR3. The chain joins TRBV7-3 to TRBJ2-3; TRBD2 matches at 11 bases. Per germline, CDR1 SGHTA and CDR2 FQGTGA. V was pared by 5 bases and J by 6 bases, with 10 bases of the junction left unmatched. The CDR3 sequence is 16 residues long. CDR3 loop: CASSPRASGRTDTQYF. In nucleotides, the CDR3 is TGTGCCAGCAGCCCGAGGGCTAGCGGGAGGACTGATACGCAGTATTTT.

The chain joins TRBV29-1 to TRBJ1-1, with 8 bases matching TRBD1. CDR3 length equals 13 residues. Trimming cost V 7 bases and J 4 bases; bases outside gene matches: 8. Germline assignment: CDR1 SQVTM and CDR2 ANQGSEA. Here the CDR3 reads CSAGQGGGTEAFF. The CDR3 DNA follows: TGCAGCGCCGGACAGGGTGGGGGCACTGAAGCTTTCTTT.

The CDR3 bases are TGCGCCAGCAGCTATCGACTAGCGGGAGGTACCGGGGAGCTGTTTTTT. This translates into CASSYRLAGGTGELFF. This chain joins TRBV5-1 and TRBJ2-2; 13 bases are shared with TRBD2. Germline V lookup: CDR1 SGHRS, CDR2 YFSETQ. The CDR3 consists of 16 residues. V shed 3 bases and J 5 bases; nucleotides not matched to a gene: 4.

In this sample, this clone turned up a few times. The V call is TRBV6-5, the J call TRBJ1-1, with D unresolved. This CDR3 has 14 amino acids. Looked up from germline, CDR1 is MNHEY and CDR2 is SVGAGI. V was pared by 6 bases and J by 4 bases, with 15 bases between. CDR3: CASSANPGFTEAFF. CDR3 nucleotides: TGTGCCAGCAGCGCGAACCCAGGATTCACTGAAGCTTTCTTT.

This rearrangement joins TRBV18 to TRBJ2-5; tentative D call: TRBD1 (5 bases). The CDR3 spans 12 residues. Germline lookup yields CDR1 KGHSH and CDR2 LQKENI. Trimming cost V 4 bases and J 5 bases, with 8 bases left between them. The CDR3 loop is CASSQRGETQYF. In nucleotides, the CDR3 is TGTGCCAGCTCACAAAGGGGTGAGACCCAGTACTTC.

The CDR3 DNA is TGTGCCAGCAGCTCTGGGGGGGACGATGAGCAGTTCTTC. This codes for CASSSGGDDEQFF. This chain connects TRBV7-2 to TRBJ2-1, with TRBD2 matching over 7 bases. The germline V gene has CDR1 SGHTA and CDR2 FQGNSA. The CDR3 is 13 residues long. V shed 4 bases, J shed 8 bases, and the junction held 5 bases outside the gene matches.

This clone was observed a few times. This sequence joins TRBV7-2 and TRBJ2-2; 15 bases align to TRBD2. Germline-derived CDR1 and CDR2 are SGHTA and FQGNSA. This CDR3 spans 16 amino acids. The V segment lost 5 bases and the J segment 7 bases; nucleotides outside the gene matches: 5. CDR3 sequence (DNA): TGTGCCAGCAGCCCCCGGACTAGCGGGGGGGTCGGGGAGCTGTTTTTT. This sequence encodes CASSPRTSGGVGELFF.

This chain uses TRBV7-2 with TRBJ2-5, with 9 bases fitting TRBD1. From germline, CDR1 is SGHTA and CDR2 FQGNSA. CDR3 length equals 13 residues. V gave up 6 bases and J gave up 4 bases; unmatched junction bases: 3. CDR3 nucleotides: TGTGCCAGCAGGACAGGGGGGGGAGAGACCCAGTACTTC. The encoded protein is CASRTGGGETQYF. Drawing the rest from reference TRBV7-2 and TRBJ2-5, the complete variable domain is GAGVSQSPSNKVTEKGKDVELRCDPISGHTALYWYRQSLGQGLEFLIYFQGNSAPDKSGLPSDRFSAERTGGSVSTLTIQRTQQEDSAVYLCASRTGGGETQYFGPGTRLLVL.

V usage is TRBV2 and J usage is TRBJ1-2; perhaps TRBD1 as D (5 bases). Trimming left V 6 bases short and J 9 bases short, with 14 bases between. The germline V gene encodes CDR1 SNHLY and CDR2 FYNNEI. This CDR3 comprises 12 residues. The CDR3: CASRGGVNSYTF. CDR3 DNA: TGTGCCAGCAGGGGGGGAGTTAATAGCTACACCTTC. Together with reference TRBV2 and TRBJ1-2, the CDR3 gives the full variable domain: EPEVTQTPSHQVTQMGQEVILRCVPISNHLYFYWYRQILGQKVEFLVSFYNNEISEKSEIFDDQFSVERPDGSNFTLKIRSTKLEDSAMYFCASRGGVNSYTFGSGTRLTVV.

The CDR3 region is CASSLGGLAGGQETQYF. CDR3 coding DNA: TGTGCCAGTAGTCTCGGGGGGCTAGCGGGGGGGCAAGAGACCCAGTACTTC. The chain employs TRBV19 and TRBJ2-5, with TRBD2 matching 12 bases. The CDR3 extends over 17 amino acids. Germline CDR1 and CDR2: LNHDA and SQIVND (reference sequence). With V trimmed by 5 bases and J by 2 bases, 9 bases remained unmatched. The full variable domain, in which reference TRBV19 and TRBJ2-5 provide the parts outside the CDR3, is DGGITQSPKYLFRKEGQNVTLSCEQNLNHDAMYWYRQDPGQGLRLIYYSQIVNDFQKGDIAEGYSVSREKKESFPLTVTSAQKNPTAFYLCASSLGGLAGGQETQYFGPGTRLLVL.

The DNA for the CDR3 is TGTGCCAGCATATCGACTAGTAACTATGGCTACACCTTC. The encoded protein is CASISTSNYGYTF. V gene TRBV6-1 combines with J gene TRBJ1-2; D call uncertain. The V and J ends lost 7 bases and 1 base respectively, with 10 bases between them. The germline CDR1 and CDR2 sequences are MNHNS and SASEGT. CDR3 size: 13 residues.

This clone was detected only once. This sequence joins TRBV9 and TRBJ2-5, with 14 bases fitting TRBD2. V lost 2 bases and J lost 5; bases outside the gene matches: 11. The CDR3 totals 18 residues. The V gene's germline CDR1 is SGDLS and CDR2 YYNGEE. In DNA, the CDR3 is TGTGCCAGCAGCGTGACGCAGACTAGCGGGGGGGCCGGGGAGACCCAGTACTTC. It is translated as CASSVTQTSGGAGETQYF.

The V and J genes are TRBV7-9 and TRBJ1-2, with 8 bases matching TRBD1. With 1 base clipped from V and 7 bases from J, the junction kept 14 bases outside the gene matches. The CDR3 is 17 residues long. Germline CDR1 and CDR2: SEHNR and FQNEAQ (reference sequence). This chain's CDR3 is CASSLVLLGQAILGYTF. The CDR3 DNA is TGTGCCAGCAGCTTAGTCCTCCTGGGACAGGCCATACTTGGCTACACCTTC. Full variable domain (outside the CDR3, taken from reference TRBV7-9 and TRBJ1-2): DTGVSQNPRHKITKRGQNVTFRCDPISEHNRLYWYRQTLGQGPEFLTYFQNEAQLEKSRLLSDRFSAERPKGSFSTLEIQRTEQGDSAMYLCASSLVLLGQAILGYTFGSGTRLTVV.

The chain combines TRBV9 with TRBJ2-7; D perhaps matches TRBD1 (5 bases). Germline-derived CDR1 and CDR2 are SGDLS and YYNGEE. This CDR3 comprises 14 residues. Trimming stripped 1 base from V and 3 bases from J, with 11 bases between. CDR3 sequence (DNA): TGTGCCAGCAGCGTACACCAGGGCATCTACGAGCAGTACTTC. It encodes CASSVHQGIYEQYF.

A single count supports this clone. The chain combines TRBV5-1 with TRBJ2-1, with 10 bases matching TRBD1. Germline values: CDR1 SGHRS, CDR2 YFSETQ. CDR3 length equals 14 residues. With V trimmed by 5 bases and J by 2 bases, 1 base remained unmatched. CDR3 sequence (DNA): TGCGCCAGCAGAGGGACAGGGGCCTACAATGAGCAGTTCTTC. This gives the protein CASRGTGAYNEQFF.

This clone has just one count. The J gene is TRBJ2-7, the V gene TRBV7-2; the D is unclear. V lost 1 base to trimming and J lost 2 bases, with 18 bases between them. The germline V gene encodes CDR1 SGHTA and CDR2 FQGNSA. CDR3 size: 17 residues. CDR3 coding DNA: TGTGCCAGCAGCTTAGAACAGTCTTATATTTCGACCTACGAGCAGTACTTC. Translated, it gives CASSLEQSYISTYEQYF. Using reference TRBV7-2 and TRBJ2-7 for the parts outside the CDR3, the full variable domain is GAGVSQSPSNKVTEKGKDVELRCDPISGHTALYWYRQSLGQGLEFLIYFQGNSAPDKSGLPSDRFSAERTGGSVSTLTIQRTQQEDSAVYLCASSLEQSYISTYEQYFGPGTRLTVT.

This clone was detected only a few times. The gene calls are TRBV5-4 and TRBJ2-1, with 7 bases that match TRBD2. Trimming took 0 bases from V and 6 from J; bases not matched to a gene: 3. Germline V gene lookup returns CDR1 SGHNT and CDR2 YYREEE (reference sequence). The CDR3 spans 14 residues. The CDR3 region is CASSLAGEGNEQFF. The CDR3 bases are TGTGCCAGCAGCTTGGCGGGGGAGGGCAATGAGCAGTTCTTC.

The chain is built from TRBV7-2 and TRBJ2-3; D not certain. This CDR3 has 15 residues. V lost 6 bases and J lost 0, with 13 bases in between. Germline assignment: CDR1 SGHTA and CDR2 FQGNSA. CDR3 bases: TGTGCCAGCAGACCAGCGCCAGCCAGCACAGATACGCAGTATTTT. This sequence encodes CASRPAPASTDTQYF.

The V and J genes are TRBV5-1 and TRBJ1-2, with unresolved D. This CDR3 contains 12 residues. Germline-derived CDR1 and CDR2 are SGHRS and YFSETQ. The germline V and J ends were trimmed by 0 bases and 10 bases, with 10 bases remaining between them. In DNA form, the CDR3 reads TGCGCCAGCAGCTTGGCCGAGGGTGACTACACCTTC. As protein: CASSLAEGDYTF.

This CDR3 is CASSLRRGKVIQYF. CDR3 in DNA: TGTGCCAGCAGTTTGAGGCGAGGGAAGGTCATTCAGTACTTC. V is TRBV5-6 and J is TRBJ2-4; a weak D match, TRBD2 (5 bases). Germline CDR1 is SGHDT and CDR2 is YYEEEE. The V and J ends lost 5 bases and 9 bases respectively, with 18 bases between them. The CDR3 spans 14 residues.

V is TRBV28 and J is TRBJ1-2; 10 nucleotides match TRBD1. The CDR3 is made up of 13 amino acids. The ends lost 6 bases at V and 7 bases at J; junction bases unmatched: 5. Looked up from germline, CDR1 is MDHEN and CDR2 is SYDVKM. The chain's CDR3 is CASRTGQGSGYTF. CDR3 in DNA: TGTGCCAGCAGGACGGGACAGGGGTCTGGCTACACCTTC.

Turning to this clone: Since no conserved phenylalanine or tryptophan closes the CDR3, a read error is the likely cause. The limits of the CDR3 on the DNA are not certain, so only TCRdb's listed CDR3 is given. This chain connects TRBV9 to TRBJ2-7; the table assigns TRBD2, which was not confirmed against the DNA. The CDR3 is 10 amino acids long, termini counted. Germline lookup yields CDR1 SGDLS and CDR2 YYNGEE. The CDR3: CASSVTSPVG.

V is TRBV19 and J is TRBJ2-1; maybe TRBD2 (6 bases). From germline, CDR1 is LNHDA and CDR2 SQIVND (reference sequence). The CDR3 sequence is 15 residues long. V lost 0 bases and J 4 bases, leaving 10 bases between the germline ends. CDR3 sequence (DNA): TGTGCCAGTAGTATAGATCTGGCGGGGTACAATGAGCAGTTCTTC. This gives the protein CASSIDLAGYNEQFF. The full variable domain, with the rest looked up from reference TRBV19 and TRBJ2-1, is DGGITQSPKYLFRKEGQNVTLSCEQNLNHDAMYWYRQDPGQGLRLIYYSQIVNDFQKGDIAEGYSVSREKKESFPLTVTSAQKNPTAFYLCASSIDLAGYNEQFFGPGTRLTVL.